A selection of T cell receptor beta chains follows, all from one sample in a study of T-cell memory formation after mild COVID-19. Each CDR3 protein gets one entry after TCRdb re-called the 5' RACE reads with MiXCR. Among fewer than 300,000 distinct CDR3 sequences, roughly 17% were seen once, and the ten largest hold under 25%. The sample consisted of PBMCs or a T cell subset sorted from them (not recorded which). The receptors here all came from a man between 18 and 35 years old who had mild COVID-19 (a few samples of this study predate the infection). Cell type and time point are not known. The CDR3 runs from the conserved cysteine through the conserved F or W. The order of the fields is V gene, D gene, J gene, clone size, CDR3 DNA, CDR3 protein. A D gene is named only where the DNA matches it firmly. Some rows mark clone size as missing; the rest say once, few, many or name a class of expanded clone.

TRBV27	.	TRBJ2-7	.	TGTGCCGTCCATGACAGGGGAGGGGAGTACTTC	CAVHDRGGEYF
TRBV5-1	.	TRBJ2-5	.	TGCGCCAGCACCACATCATCAACAGGAGAGACCCAGTACTTC	CASTTSSTGETQYF
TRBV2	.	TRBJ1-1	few	TGTGCCAGCAGTGAGAGGCAGGGCCCCGAAGCTTTCTTT	CASSERQGPEAFF
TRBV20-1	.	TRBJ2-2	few	TGCAGTGCTAGAGAAAGCCTGGGACCTAGAGCGGCCGGGGAGCTGTTTTTT	CSARESLGPRAAGELFF
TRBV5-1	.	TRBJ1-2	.	TGCGCCAGCAGCTCCGGGGGGGGCGACTATGGCTACACCTTC	CASSSGGGDYGYTF
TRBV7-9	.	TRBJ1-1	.	TGTGCCAGCAGCTTACCAGGGGTGAACACTGAAGCTTTCTTT	CASSLPGVNTEAFF
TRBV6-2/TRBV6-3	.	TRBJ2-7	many	TGTGCCAGCATGTGGGCGGCGGGGAACGAGCAGTACTTC	CASMWAAGNEQYF
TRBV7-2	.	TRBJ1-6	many	TGTGCCAGCAGCCAGGTCAGGGCAAATTCACCCCTCCACTTT	CASSQVRANSPLHF
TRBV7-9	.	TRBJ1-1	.	TGTGCCAGCAGCTTCTGGACAGCTAGCATGGGAGCTTTCTTT	CASSFWTASMGAFF
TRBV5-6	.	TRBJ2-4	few	TGTGCCAGCAGCTTGGGTAAAAACATTCAGTACTTC	CASSLGKNIQYF
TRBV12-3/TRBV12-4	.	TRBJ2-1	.	TGTGCCAGCAGTTGGGGGTCAGGGTACAATGAGCAGTTCTTC	CASSWGSGYNEQFF
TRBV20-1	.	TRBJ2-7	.	TGCAGTGCTAGAGATTTCGGGACCCACCAGCGAGAGCAGTACTTC	CSARDFGTHQREQYF
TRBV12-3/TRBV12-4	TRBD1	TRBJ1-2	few	TGTGCCAGCAGTTTAGAGGGACAGGGGATACATGGCTACACCTTC	CASSLEGQGIHGYTF
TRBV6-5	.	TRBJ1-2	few	TGTGCCAGCAGCAGGGGTTACAACTATGGCTACACCTTC	CASSRGYNYGYTF